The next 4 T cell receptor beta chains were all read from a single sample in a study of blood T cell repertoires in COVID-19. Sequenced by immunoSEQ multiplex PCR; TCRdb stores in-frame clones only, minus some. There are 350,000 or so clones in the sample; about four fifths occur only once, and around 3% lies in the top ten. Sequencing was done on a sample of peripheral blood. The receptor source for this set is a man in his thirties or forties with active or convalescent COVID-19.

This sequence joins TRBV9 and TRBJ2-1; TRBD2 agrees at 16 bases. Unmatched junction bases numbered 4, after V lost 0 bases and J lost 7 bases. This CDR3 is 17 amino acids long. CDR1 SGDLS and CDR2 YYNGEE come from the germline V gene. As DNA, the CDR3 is TGTGCCAGCAGCGTAGAGGGACTAGCGGGGGGGCCGAATGAGCAGTTCTTC. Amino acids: CASSVEGLAGGPNEQFF.

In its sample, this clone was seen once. Here the CDR3 reads CASSPNTGGGTEAFF. CDR3 DNA: TGTGCCAGCAGCCCGAATACAGGGGGCGGTACTGAAGCTTTCTTT. V usage is TRBV28 and J usage is TRBJ1-1; 9 positions match TRBD1. Germline assignment: CDR1 MDHEN and CDR2 SYDVKM. This CDR3 has 15 amino acids. Losses at the gene ends were 6 bases for V and 5 bases for J; bases not matched to a gene: 10.

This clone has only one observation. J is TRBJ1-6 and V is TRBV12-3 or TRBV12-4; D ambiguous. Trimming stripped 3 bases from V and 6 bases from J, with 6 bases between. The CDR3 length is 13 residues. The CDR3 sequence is CASSLNINSPLHF. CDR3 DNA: TGTGCCAGCAGTTTGAACATTAATTCACCCCTCCACTTT.

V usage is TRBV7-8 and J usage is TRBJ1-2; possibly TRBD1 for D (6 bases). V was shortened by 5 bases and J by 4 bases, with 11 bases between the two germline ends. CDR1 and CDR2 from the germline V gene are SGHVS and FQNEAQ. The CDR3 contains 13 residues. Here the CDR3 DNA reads TGTGCCAGCAGCGCCGGGACATTCTATGGCTACACCTTC. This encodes CASSAGTFYGYTF.